This T cell receptor beta chain is drawn from a study of blood T cell repertoires in COVID-19. Study overall: From the United States, Italy and Spain came samples of acute and convalescent COVID-19. PBMCs, B-cell-depleted T cells, or T cells provided the cDNA or gDNA that made up the material.

This clone is medium-sized by share. Seattle patient enrollment occurred during active infection, with longitudinal follow-up thereafter. In the original workflow: Quantification of nucleated cells was approximated via reference gene primer amplification. This table comes from immunoSEQ multiplex PCR, and its TCRdb copy is limited to in-frame clones, with some not included. V, J and clone size are taken as reported in that table, and D and trimming were inferred from the DNA itself. The table records around 190,000 clones, approximately 91% of them present only once. The germline V gene has CDR1 MNHEY and CDR2 SVGAGI. V was clipped by 4 bases and J by 8 bases; unmatched bases: 10. The CDR3 spans 14 residues.

The sample consisted of peripheral blood. The clonotype was recovered from a man aged 50-60 years with COVID-19, enrolled during active disease. The chain links TRBV6-5 to TRBJ1-2; 7 bases fit TRBD1. The CDR3 spells CASSSRQGIGGYTF. CDR3 DNA: TGTGCCAGCAGTTCGAGACAGGGTATTGGCGGCTACACCTTC.